The 3 T cell receptor beta chains given below trace back to one sample, sequenced in a study of PD-L1 blockade in urothelial cancer. Produced via immunoSEQ multiplex PCR; TCRdb's table is partial and in-frame only. Of about 37,000 clones in the sample, roughly four fifths are singletons; the top ten hold roughly 18%. Sample: PBMCs, taken around atezolizumab (anti-PD-L1) treatment. These receptors came from a man in his sixties with urothelial cancer.

The chain combines TRBV28 with TRBJ1-5, with 11 nucleotides matching TRBD1. Germline lookup yields CDR1 MDHEN and CDR2 SYDVKM. The CDR3 consists of 13 residues. V was pared by 5 bases and J by 9 bases, with 3 bases of the junction left unmatched. The CDR3 DNA is TGTGCCAGCAGTGGACAGGGGGCGCGGCCCCAGCATTTT. It is translated as CASSGQGARPQHF.

The chain employs TRBV6-4 and TRBJ2-3, with 10 bases fitting TRBD2. The CDR3 consists of 16 residues. V shed 0 bases, J shed 4 bases, and the junction held 4 bases outside the gene matches. CDR1 is MRHNA, CDR2 SNTAGT, per germline. The CDR3: CASSDSSSGGSDTQYF. The CDR3 coding sequence is TGTGCCAGCAGTGACTCGAGTAGCGGGGGGTCAGATACGCAGTATTTT.

This chain joins TRBV9 and TRBJ2-7, with 8 nucleotides matching TRBD1. Germline lookup yields CDR1 SGDLS and CDR2 YYNGEE. V lost 3 bases to trimming and J lost 3 bases; unmatched junction nucleotides: 5. The length of the CDR3 is 14 residues. The CDR3 region is CASSAGTGNYEQYF. In nucleotides, the CDR3 is TGTGCCAGCAGCGCCGGGACAGGTAACTACGAGCAGTACTTC.